The 23 T cell receptor beta chains reported below all come from one sample, sequenced in a study of shared clonotypes between healthy human individuals. Generated by immunoSEQ multiplex PCR, the TCRdb table keeps only in-frame clones and is missing some. The data show more than 2,000,000 clones, approximately 94% seen once. The sequencing input was naive CD4+ T cells sorted from blood. Noted subset: CD45RA+ positively selected. Receptors were obtained from a young man in good health.

The chain recombines TRBV2 with TRBJ2-7; 10 nucleotides match TRBD2. The CDR3 extends over 16 amino acids. The germline V gene encodes CDR1 SNHLY and CDR2 FYNNEI. V trimming: 7 bases; J trimming: 0 bases; junction bases outside the gene matches: 9. The chain's CDR3 is CASKPPGLAASYEQYF. The CDR3 region has the DNA TGTGCCAGCAAACCTCCAGGACTAGCGGCCTCCTACGAGCAGTACTTC.

The genes are TRBV7-9 and TRBJ1-5; 9 nucleotides line up with TRBD1. This CDR3 contains 19 residues. After removal of 1 base from V and 2 bases from J, the junction contained 12 bases not matched to a gene. CDR1 is SEHNR and CDR2 is FQNEAQ in the germline V gene (reference sequence). The CDR3 sequence is CASSLGVGTGRMGNQPQHF. As DNA, the CDR3 is TGTGCCAGCAGCTTAGGGGTGGGGACAGGGAGGATGGGCAATCAGCCCCAGCATTTT.

The V gene is TRBV2, the J gene TRBJ2-6, with 8 nucleotides matching TRBD1. The CDR3 length is 14 residues. The germline V gene encodes CDR1 SNHLY and CDR2 FYNNEI. After removal of 6 bases from V and 7 bases from J, the junction contained 5 bases not matched to a gene. CDR3 nucleotide sequence: TGTGCCAGCAGGCAGGGGGCAGGCGCCAACGTCCTGACTTTC. It codes for CASRQGAGANVLTF.

The chain has TRBV25-1 and TRBJ2-5; D is unresolved. CDR3 length equals 16 residues. CDR1 is MGHDK and CDR2 is SYGVNS in the germline V gene. Trimming shortened V by 3 bases and J by 0 bases, and 14 bases separated the two germline ends. The CDR3 nucleotides are TGTGCCAGCAGTGACCTAACTACAGCGTACCAAGAGACCCAGTACTTC. Protein: CASSDLTTAYQETQYF.

Of note for this clone: Other DNA sequences within the sample encode an identical CDR3. The J gene is TRBJ1-2, the V gene TRBV6-1; D is uncertain. Trimming removed 2 bases from V and 0 bases from J, with 4 bases in between. Looked up from germline, CDR1 is MNHNS and CDR2 is SASEGT. This CDR3 has 13 residues. CDR3 coding DNA: TGTGCCAGCAGTGAATCGGCTAACTATGGCTACACCTTC. Translation gives CASSESANYGYTF.

This rearrangement joins TRBV30 to TRBJ2-3; 13 positions agree with TRBD2. V gave up 1 base and J gave up 3 bases; unmatched junction bases: 4. The CDR3 length is 16 residues. Germline CDR1 is GTSNPN and CDR2 is SVGIG (reference sequence). The CDR3 protein is CAWSAGLAGETDTQYF. DNA of the CDR3: TGTGCCTGGAGTGCCGGACTAGCGGGAGAGACAGATACGCAGTATTTT.

CDR3 protein: CASSLFPVPRSGRPYEQYF. The DNA for the CDR3 is TGTGCCAGCAGCTTATTTCCTGTCCCCCGCTCAGGTAGGCCCTACGAGCAGTACTTC. J is TRBJ2-7 and V is TRBV7-9, with D unresolved. Trimming took 2 bases from V and 2 from J, leaving 25 bases between them. Per the germline V gene, CDR1 is SEHNR and CDR2 is FQNEAQ (reference sequence). The CDR3 contains 19 residues.

The chain joins TRBV10-1 to TRBJ2-7; 7 positions agree with TRBD1. The CDR3 loop spans 14 amino acids. In germline, CDR1 is WNHNN, CDR2 SYGVQD (reference sequence). Trimming cost V 5 bases and J 6 bases; bases outside gene matches: 10. The CDR3 is CASSKGQSPGEQYF. The CDR3 DNA is TGCGCCAGCAGTAAGGGACAGTCCCCCGGCGAGCAGTACTTC.

The CDR3 protein is CASSLRGQGVDNGYTF. DNA of the CDR3: TGTGCCAGCAGCTTACGGGGACAGGGGGTGGATAATGGCTACACCTTC. The chain has TRBV7-2 and TRBJ1-2; 11 bases are a match to TRBD1. The CDR3 spans 16 residues. Germline CDR1 SGHTA, CDR2 FQGNSA. Trimming took 2 bases from V and 6 from J; bases not matched to a gene: 8.

The chain has TRBV7-2 and TRBJ1-5; maybe TRBD1 (6 bases). Trimming pared 5 bases from V and 3 bases from J, leaving 14 bases between. CDR3 length: 15 amino acids. CDR1 SGHTA and CDR2 FQGNSA come from the germline V gene. CDR3 DNA sequence: TGTGCCAGCAGCGCTCGAACAGGGATCAATCAGCCCCAGCATTTT. Residues: CASSARTGINQPQHF.

The chain uses TRBV5-8 and TRBJ1-5, with D unclear. Germline V gives CDR1 SGHTS, CDR2 YDEGEE. Trimming shortened V by 5 bases and J by 5 bases, and 11 bases separated the two germline ends. The CDR3 spans 13 residues. CDR3 residues: CASRNPLDQPQHF. The CDR3 DNA reads TGTGCCAGCAGGAATCCACTAGATCAGCCCCAGCATTTT.

V gene TRBV6-1 combines with J gene TRBJ1-1, with TRBD1 as a possible D gene (5 bases). The ends were cut back, 3 bases at V and 11 bases at J, with 16 bases in the middle. CDR1 is MNHNS, CDR2 SASEGT, per germline. CDR3 length: 13 residues. This CDR3 reads CASSDLARGVAFF. The CDR3 DNA sequence: TGTGCCAGCAGTGACCTCGCACGGGGGGTGGCTTTCTTT.

The rearrangement uses TRBV7-2 and TRBJ1-4, with 12 bases identical to TRBD1. J gave up 7 bases and V 1 base, and 4 bases lay outside the gene matches. This CDR3 has 16 residues. Germline lookup yields CDR1 SGHTA and CDR2 FQGNSA. DNA for the CDR3: TGTGCCAGCAGCTTAGTGGGACAGGGGGCGCGTGAAAAACTGTTTTTT. Its protein product is CASSLVGQGAREKLFF.

In regard to this clone: This same CDR3 is encoded by further DNA sequences in the sample. The chain carries TRBV7-6 and TRBJ2-7; TRBD2 matches 11 bases. CDR1 is SGHVS, CDR2 FNYEAQ, per germline. The CDR3 extends over 15 amino acids. J was trimmed by 2 bases and V by 2 bases; bases with no gene match: 2. In DNA, the CDR3 is TGTGCCAGCAGCTTACTAGCGGGAGGCACCTACGAGCAGTACTTC. Translating it yields CASSLLAGGTYEQYF. The variable domain in full, completed from reference TRBV7-6 and TRBJ2-7, reads GAGVSQSPRYKVTKRGQDVALRCDPISGHVSLYWYRQALGQGPEFLTYFNYEAQQDKSGLPNDRFSAERPEGSISTLTIQRTEQRDSAMYRCASSLLAGGTYEQYFGPGTRLTVT.

V gene TRBV2 combines with J gene TRBJ1-5; D is uncertain. The CDR3 has 17 amino acids. Trimming removed 3 bases at V and 5 bases at J, with 20 bases between. Germline V lookup: CDR1 SNHLY, CDR2 FYNNEI. CDR3 amino acids: CASSEGIGKALYQPQHF. The DNA of the CDR3 is TGTGCCAGCAGTGAGGGAATAGGGAAAGCGCTCTATCAGCCCCAGCATTTT. Full variable domain (rest looked up from reference TRBV2 and TRBJ1-5): EPEVTQTPSHQVTQMGQEVILRCVPISNHLYFYWYRQILGQKVEFLVSFYNNEISEKSEIFDDQFSVERPDGSNFTLKIRSTKLEDSAMYFCASSEGIGKALYQPQHFGDGTRLSIL.

The table lists this clone with a few counts. The same CDR3 arises from other DNA sequences in this sample as well. This chain connects TRBV7-2 to TRBJ1-5; D is perhaps TRBD1 (5 bases). CDR1 and CDR2 from the germline V gene are SGHTA and FQGNSA. Trimming stripped 0 bases from V and 2 bases from J, with 8 bases between. This CDR3 region has 15 residues. Here the CDR3 DNA reads TGTGCCAGCAGCTTAGCCGCGGGGGGCAATCAGCCCCAGCATTTT. Amino acids: CASSLAAGGNQPQHF.

The chain uses TRBV18 and TRBJ2-7; TRBD1 matches at 8 bases. CDR1 and CDR2 (germline): KGHSH, LQKENI. The CDR3 contains 15 residues. V lost 5 bases, J lost 2 bases, and 8 bases stayed unmatched. This chain's CDR3 is CASSTSTGAPYEQYF. CDR3 coding DNA: TGTGCCAGCTCAACCTCGACAGGGGCGCCCTACGAGCAGTACTTC.

The chain couples TRBV5-1 to TRBJ2-2; the match to TRBD1 covers 9 bases. Germline V gene sequence: CDR1 SGHRS, CDR2 YFSETQ. There are 16 residues in the CDR3. Trimming cost V 0 bases and J 4 bases; bases outside gene matches: 4. This CDR3 is CASSLETGGFTGELFF. The CDR3 DNA sequence: TGCGCCAGCAGCTTGGAGACAGGGGGGTTCACCGGGGAGCTGTTTTTT.

This clone was recorded only once. The chain's CDR3 is CASSLGTSLTGELFF. CDR3 sequence (DNA): TGTGCCAGCTCACTGGGGACTAGCCTCACCGGGGAGCTGTTTTTT. The V call is TRBV18, the J call TRBJ2-2, with 9 nucleotides matching TRBD2. Losses at the gene ends were 4 bases for V and 4 bases for J; bases not matched to a gene: 4. Germline V gene lookup returns CDR1 KGHSH and CDR2 LQKENI. CDR3 length: 15 amino acids. The variable domain in full, with the rest retrieved from reference TRBV18 and TRBJ2-2, is NAGVMQNPRHLVRRRGQEARLRCSPMKGHSHVYWYRQLPEEGLKFMVYLQKENIIDESGMPKERFSAEFPKEGPSILRIQQVVRGDSAAYFCASSLGTSLTGELFFGEGSRLTVL.

The chain has TRBV2 and TRBJ2-1, with 10 bases that match TRBD2. The CDR3 loop spans 13 amino acids. Germline trimming cut 6 bases from V and 4 bases from J; bases unmatched to any gene: 0. Germline V lookup: CDR1 SNHLY, CDR2 FYNNEI. The CDR3: CASRLAGYNEQFF. The DNA of the CDR3 is TGTGCCAGCAGACTAGCGGGGTACAATGAGCAGTTCTTC.

This clone was observed a handful of times. The chain combines TRBV6-5 with TRBJ1-6, with TRBD1 as a possible D gene (5 bases). The CDR3 is made up of 15 amino acids. V shed 7 bases and J shed 11 bases, with 21 bases lying between them. The germline V gene has CDR1 MNHEY and CDR2 SVGAGI. The CDR3 DNA follows: TGTGCCAGCAAGGAGTCGACACAGTTAGGGGCACCCCTCCACTTT. It translates to CASKESTQLGAPLHF.

There are a few counts of this clone. V is TRBV10-3 and J is TRBJ2-7, with D perhaps matching TRBD2 (5 bases). Trimming cost V 10 bases and J 3 bases, with 13 bases left between them. The germline V gene has CDR1 ENHRY and CDR2 SYGVKD. The CDR3 runs 12 residues. This chain's CDR3 is CATGPGNYEQYF. In DNA, the CDR3 is TGTGCCACCGGTCCGGGGAACTACGAGCAGTACTTC.

The chain recombines TRBV18 with TRBJ2-1, with D possibly being TRBD2 (5 bases). V was cut by 3 bases and J by 6 bases, with 12 bases left in between. CDR1 is KGHSH and CDR2 is LQKENI in the germline V gene. The CDR3 has 14 amino acids. The CDR3 protein is CASSPDWLGNEQFF. In nucleotides, the CDR3 is TGTGCCAGCTCACCGGACTGGCTCGGCAATGAGCAGTTCTTC.